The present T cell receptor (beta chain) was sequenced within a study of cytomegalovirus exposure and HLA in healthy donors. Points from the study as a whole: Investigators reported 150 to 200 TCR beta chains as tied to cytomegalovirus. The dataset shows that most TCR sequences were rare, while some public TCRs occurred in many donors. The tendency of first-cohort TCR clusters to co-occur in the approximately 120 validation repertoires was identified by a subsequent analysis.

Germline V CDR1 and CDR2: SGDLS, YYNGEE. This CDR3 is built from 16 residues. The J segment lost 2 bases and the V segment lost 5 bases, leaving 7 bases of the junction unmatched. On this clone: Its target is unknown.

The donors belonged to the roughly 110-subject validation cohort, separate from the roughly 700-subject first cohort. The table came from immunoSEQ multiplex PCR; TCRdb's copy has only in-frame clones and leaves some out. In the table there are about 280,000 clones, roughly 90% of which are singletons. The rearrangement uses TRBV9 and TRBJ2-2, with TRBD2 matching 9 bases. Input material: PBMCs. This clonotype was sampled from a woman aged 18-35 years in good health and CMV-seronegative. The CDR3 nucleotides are TGTGCCAGCAGTCCTAGCGGGAAGCAAAACACCGGGGAGCTGTTTTTT. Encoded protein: CASSPSGKQNTGELFF.